The 24 T cell receptor beta chains below come from one sample, sequenced in a study of blood T cell repertoires in COVID-19. Only in-frame clones appear in the TCRdb table, and some are missing; sequencing was by immunoSEQ multiplex PCR. The table has about 64,000 clones, approximately 90% seen once; the top ten hold approximately 1.5%. Sequences were obtained from peripheral blood. The receptors originated from a human donor in a cohort sampled during active COVID-19.

The rearrangement uses TRBV6-1 and TRBJ1-2, with D perhaps TRBD1 (6 bases). From germline, CDR1 is MNHNS and CDR2 SASEGT. V was cut by 3 bases and J by 4 bases, with 15 bases left in between. CDR3 length equals 15 residues. In DNA form, the CDR3 reads TGTGCCAGCAGTGAGGGGTGGGGGCGCGGCTATGGCTACACCTTC. Translation: CASSEGWGRGYGYTF.

The chain couples TRBV7-3 to TRBJ2-1; TRBD1 agrees at 11 bases. CDR3 length: 15 amino acids. From germline, CDR1 is SGHTA and CDR2 FQGTGA. V lost 5 bases, J lost 3 bases, and 3 bases stayed unmatched. The CDR3 DNA reads as TGTGCCAGCAGCCCCGGGACAGGGGGCTACAATGAGCAGTTCTTC. Protein: CASSPGTGGYNEQFF.

The chain is built from TRBV24-1 and TRBJ2-2; 7 bases match TRBD2. The CDR3 contains 15 residues. Germline trimming cut 5 bases from V and 6 bases from J; bases unmatched to any gene: 8. CDR1 is KGHDR and CDR2 is SFDVKD in the germline V gene. DNA for the CDR3: TGTGCCACCAGTGCCCCCAGACTAGCCGCCGGGGAGCTGTTTTTT. Translating it yields CATSAPRLAAGELFF.

The rearrangement links TRBV5-5 to TRBJ2-7, with no clear D. The germline V gene encodes CDR1 SGHKS and CDR2 YYEKEE (reference sequence). The CDR3 has 16 residues. V was shortened by 0 bases and J by 3 bases, with 16 bases between the two germline ends. This chain's CDR3 is CASSLGLPRRSYEQYF. CDR3 in DNA: TGTGCCAGCAGCTTGGGCCTACCCCGAAGAAGCTACGAGCAGTACTTC. The full variable domain, with the rest looked up from reference TRBV5-5 and TRBJ2-7, is DAGVTQSPTHLIKTRGQQVTLRCSPISGHKSVSWYQQVLGQGPQFIFQYYEKEERGRGNFPDRFSARQFPNYSSELNVNALLLGDSALYLCASSLGLPRRSYEQYFGPGTRLTVT.

This chain connects TRBV24-1 to TRBJ2-4, with 11 bases aligning to TRBD2. Germline lookup yields CDR1 KGHDR and CDR2 SFDVKD. The CDR3 extends over 17 amino acids. Germline trimming cut 5 bases from V and 0 bases from J; bases unmatched to any gene: 5. CDR3 sequence: CATSGEGTSGAKNIQYF. The CDR3 nucleotides read TGTGCCACCAGTGGGGAGGGGACTAGCGGAGCCAAAAACATTCAGTACTTC.

This chain joins TRBV28 and TRBJ2-2, with TRBD1 matching 9 bases. V trimming: 5 bases; J trimming: 1 base; junction bases outside the gene matches: 8. Germline CDR1 reads MDHEN; CDR2 reads SYDVKM. The length of the CDR3 is 17 residues. CDR3 sequence reads: CASSPSRDRVNTGELFF. The CDR3 DNA sequence: TGTGCCAGCAGTCCCTCCCGGGACAGGGTGAACACCGGGGAGCTGTTTTTT.

This chain joins TRBV7-9 and TRBJ2-5, with TRBD2 as a possible D gene (5 bases). Germline V gene data show CDR1 as SEHNR and CDR2 as FQNEAQ (reference sequence). The V and J ends lost 6 bases and 0 bases respectively, with 14 bases between them. The length of the CDR3 is 15 residues. CDR3 in DNA: TGTGCCAGCAGACATGACGGAGGCCACCAAGAGACCCAGTACTTC. Its translation: CASRHDGGHQETQYF.

V is TRBV18 and J is TRBJ2-3, with a possible D match to TRBD2 (6 bases). Germline CDR1 is KGHSH and CDR2 is LQKENI. This CDR3 is built from 13 residues. The V end lost 2 bases, the J end lost 3 bases, and 6 bases lay between the germline ends. The DNA of the CDR3 is TGTGCCAGCTCACCAAGCGGGACAGATACGCAGTATTTT. Translation: CASSPSGTDTQYF.

This clone appeared a single time. This chain uses TRBV2 with TRBJ2-1; TRBD1 matches at 10 bases. CDR1 and CDR2 (germline): SNHLY, FYNNEI. J was trimmed by 0 bases and V by 8 bases; bases with no gene match: 19. CDR3 length equals 20 residues. The CDR3 bases are TGTGCCAGCGAAAAATCCGGGACAGGGGTTCCTCCTTTCTCCTACAATGAGCAGTTCTTC. This sequence encodes CASEKSGTGVPPFSYNEQFF.

The rearrangement links TRBV19 to TRBJ2-6, with D possibly matching TRBD1 (6 bases). The CDR3 totals 17 residues. Trimming took off 2 bases at V and 2 bases at J, with 13 bases between the two ends. Germline V lookup: CDR1 LNHDA, CDR2 SQIVND (reference sequence). CDR3 DNA sequence: TGTGCCAGTAGTATAACAGGGTTAGAAGCTGGGGCCAACGTCCTGACTTTC. Encoded protein: CASSITGLEAGANVLTF. Together with reference TRBV19 and TRBJ2-6, the CDR3 gives the full variable domain: DGGITQSPKYLFRKEGQNVTLSCEQNLNHDAMYWYRQDPGQGLRLIYYSQIVNDFQKGDIAEGYSVSREKKESFPLTVTSAQKNPTAFYLCASSITGLEAGANVLTFGAGSRLTVL.

This chain connects TRBV6-5 to TRBJ1-4; 7 bases match TRBD1. Germline CDR1 MNHEY, CDR2 SVGAGI. Unmatched junction bases numbered 7, after V lost 4 bases and J lost 8 bases. This CDR3 has 14 amino acids. CDR3 sequence: CASSSNRGSEKLFF. CDR3 DNA: TGTGCCAGCAGTTCAAACAGGGGATCCGAAAAACTGTTTTTT.

The V gene is TRBV4-1, the J gene TRBJ1-1, with D unclear. The CDR3 runs 15 residues. Trimming took 0 bases from V and 6 from J, leaving 14 bases between them. Germline-derived CDR1 and CDR2 are MGHRA and YSYEKL. The CDR3 DNA reads TGCGCCAGCAGCCAAGAGTTTAAGCTCAGGTCTGAAGCTTTCTTT. The encoded protein is CASSQEFKLRSEAFF.

This clone was seen only a few times. J is TRBJ2-7 and V is TRBV7-8, with TRBD1 matching 8 bases. The junction had 10 bases not matched to a gene; V was cut back by 5 bases and J by 7 bases. Germline CDR1 and CDR2: SGHVS and FQNEAQ. The length of the CDR3 is 14 residues. CDR3 sequence: CASSAPQGAREQYF. CDR3 in DNA: TGTGCCAGCAGCGCCCCTCAGGGGGCGCGAGAGCAGTACTTC.

V is TRBV4-3 and J is TRBJ2-1, with TRBD1 matching over 9 bases. Trimming cost V 3 bases and J 10 bases; bases outside gene matches: 7. Germline V gene lookup returns CDR1 LGHNA and CDR2 YSLEER. The CDR3 loop spans 14 amino acids. The CDR3 spells CASSQGDRALEQFF. In DNA, the CDR3 is TGCGCCAGCAGCCAGGGGGACAGGGCGTTGGAGCAGTTCTTC.

V usage is TRBV4-3 and J usage is TRBJ1-2; 9 bases match TRBD1. The germline V gene has CDR1 LGHNA and CDR2 YSLEER. The CDR3 extends over 16 amino acids. V shed 2 bases, J shed 2 bases, and the junction held 6 bases outside the gene matches. The DNA for the CDR3 is TGCGCCAGCAGCCAATACGAGACAGGGGGGAACTATGGCTACACCTTC. Translation gives CASSQYETGGNYGYTF.

V usage is TRBV3-1 (or the pseudogene TRBV3-2) and J usage is TRBJ2-7; D might be TRBD2 (6 bases). Trimming removed 1 base from V and 5 bases from J, with 21 bases in between. Germline V gene data show CDR1 as LGHDT and CDR2 as YNNKEL (reference sequence). This CDR3 has 17 amino acids. The CDR3: CASSQGARGTLVNEQYF. The DNA of the CDR3 is TGTGCCAGCAGCCAAGGGGCACGCGGGACGTTAGTTAACGAGCAGTACTTC.

The V call is TRBV6-5, the J call TRBJ1-2; D might be TRBD1 (6 bases). The CDR3 sequence is 13 residues long. CDR1 is MNHEY, CDR2 SVGAGI, per germline. V was shortened by 2 bases and J by 7 bases, with 11 bases between the two germline ends. The DNA of the CDR3 is TGTGCCAGCAGTTACGGGGGGGGCCTTGGCTACACCTTC. Translated, it gives CASSYGGGLGYTF.

The rearrangement uses TRBV10-2 and TRBJ1-3; possibly TRBD1 for D (5 bases). The CDR3 extends over 13 amino acids. The V gene lost 3 bases and the J gene lost 8 bases, with 11 bases spanning the gap. Per the germline V gene, CDR1 is WSHSY and CDR2 is SAAADI. CDR3 amino acids: CASSDLRGDTIYF. The CDR3 bases are TGCGCCAGCAGTGACTTACGGGGGGACACCATATATTTT.

This chain uses TRBV18 with TRBJ2-5; 7 bases agree with TRBD1. The junction had 10 bases not matched to a gene; V was cut back by 2 bases and J by 4 bases. The length of the CDR3 is 16 residues. CDR1 is KGHSH, CDR2 LQKENI, per germline. Here the CDR3 reads CASSPSERGRVETQYF. DNA for the CDR3: TGTGCCAGCTCACCATCCGAGAGGGGGCGGGTAGAGACCCAGTACTTC.

The rearrangement joins TRBV20-1 to TRBJ2-7, with 7 bases lining up with TRBD2. The CDR3 extends over 14 amino acids. V lost 3 bases to trimming and J lost 0 bases; unmatched junction nucleotides: 5. Germline V gene data show CDR1 as DFQATT and CDR2 as SNEGSKA (reference sequence). DNA for the CDR3: TGCAGTGCTAGTCCAGGCGGGAGCTCCTACGAGCAGTACTTC. It is translated as CSASPGGSSYEQYF.

V gene TRBV3-1 (or the pseudogene TRBV3-2) combines with J gene TRBJ1-1, with 9 bases lining up with TRBD1. The CDR3 spans 14 residues. V trimming: 6 bases; J trimming: 1 base; junction bases outside the gene matches: 3. Germline V gene sequence: CDR1 LGHDT, CDR2 YNNKEL (reference sequence). The CDR3 DNA is TGTGCCAGCAGAGACAGGGGGGCGAACACTGAAGCTTTCTTT. Translating it yields CASRDRGANTEAFF.

The chain is built from TRBV7-2 and TRBJ2-2; possibly TRBD2 for D (6 bases). CDR3 length: 15 residues. Deletions cut 8 bases from V and 0 bases from J, with 13 bases between. Germline V gene data show CDR1 as SGHTA and CDR2 as FQGNSA. CDR3 sequence reads: CASAMGGTNTGELFF. The CDR3 DNA reads TGTGCCAGCGCAATGGGGGGTACGAACACCGGGGAGCTGTTTTTT.

This clone was picked up one time. This chain joins TRBV3-1 (or the pseudogene TRBV3-2) and TRBJ1-1; D is undetermined. This CDR3 has 13 residues. Germline V gene data show CDR1 as LGHDT and CDR2 as YNNKEL (reference sequence). The germline V and J ends were trimmed by 3 bases and 1 base, with 6 bases remaining between them. In nucleotides, the CDR3 is TGTGCCAGCAGCCAGATGAGGAACACTGAAGCTTTCTTT. This codes for CASSQMRNTEAFF.

The chain has TRBV9 and TRBJ2-1; TRBD2 matches at 7 bases. V trimming: 4 bases; J trimming: 1 base; junction bases outside the gene matches: 2. The CDR3 length is 14 residues. CDR1 is SGDLS and CDR2 is YYNGEE in the germline V gene. This CDR3 reads CASSSGESYNEQFF. The CDR3 coding sequence is TGTGCCAGCAGCAGCGGGGAATCCTACAATGAGCAGTTCTTC.